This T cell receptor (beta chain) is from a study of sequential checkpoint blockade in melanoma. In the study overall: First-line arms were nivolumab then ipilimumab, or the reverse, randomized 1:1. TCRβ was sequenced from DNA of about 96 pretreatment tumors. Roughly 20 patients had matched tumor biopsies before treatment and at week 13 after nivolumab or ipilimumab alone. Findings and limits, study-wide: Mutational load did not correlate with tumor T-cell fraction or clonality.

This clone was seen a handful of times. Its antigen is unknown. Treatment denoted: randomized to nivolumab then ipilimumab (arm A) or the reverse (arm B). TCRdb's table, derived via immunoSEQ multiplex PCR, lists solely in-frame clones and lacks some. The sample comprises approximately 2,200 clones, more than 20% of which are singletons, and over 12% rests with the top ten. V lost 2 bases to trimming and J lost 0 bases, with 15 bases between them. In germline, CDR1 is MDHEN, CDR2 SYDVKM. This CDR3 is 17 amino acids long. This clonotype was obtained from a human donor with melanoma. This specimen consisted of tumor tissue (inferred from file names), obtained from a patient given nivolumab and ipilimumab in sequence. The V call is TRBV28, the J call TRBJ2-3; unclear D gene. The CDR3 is CASSLPRWSGSTDTQYF. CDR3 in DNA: TGTGCCAGCAGTTTACCCCGATGGTCCGGGAGCACAGATACGCAGTATTTT. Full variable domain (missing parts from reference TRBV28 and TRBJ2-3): DVKVTQSSRYLVKRTGEKVFLECVQDMDHENMFWYRQDPGLGLRLIYFSYDVKMKEKGDIPEGYSVSREKKERFSLILESASTNQTSMYLCASSLPRWSGSTDTQYFGPGTRLTVL.